This is a list of T cell receptor beta chains from one sample in a study of post-analysis software for immune sequencing data. Each CDR3 protein is one row after TCRdb ran MiXCR on the PCR reads. The table records over 150,000 distinct CDR3 sequences, about 29% of them present only once. The sequenced sample was blood. The source is a girl between 10 and 17 years old with multiple sclerosis. CDR3s include the opening cysteine and the closing phenylalanine or tryptophan.

v_call cdr3_aa
TRBV6-5 CASAGGPGDQYF
TRBV7-3 CASSPRGAGIITDTQYF
TRBV6-2/TRBV6-3 CASSYLGRGYEQYF
TRBV9 CASSVRTSGYNEQFF
TRBV24-1 CATSDSGGEQYF
TRBV25-1 CASSESREGPSYNEQFF
TRBV5-1 CASSDGGGVPDTQYF
TRBV10-3 CAISEGNQPQHF
TRBV29-1 CSARESTDTQYF
TRBV2 CASSSYASGREETQYF
TRBV6-2/TRBV6-3 CASSYGRTTDTQYF
TRBV5-1 CASSFGGEGADTQYF
TRBV9 CASSADLNWNSNSPLHF
TRBV27 CASSFGETQFF
TRBV6-5 CASSYAAGSQETQYF
TRBV12-3/TRBV12-4 CASSLPEGTGDTEAFF
TRBV12-3/TRBV12-4 CASSQGLAGGPNEQFF
TRBV3-1 CASSQYSTDTQYF
TRBV6-5 CASRTGNVYEQYF
TRBV3-1 CASSQDTVSNQPQHF
TRBV12-3/TRBV12-4 CASSFFYLSNEQFF
TRBV12-3/TRBV12-4 CASSGESVAEFF
TRBV5-1 CASRSQPGSLSTDTQYF
TRBV2 CASSKQGARNTEAFF
TRBV4-1 CASTLQADYNEQFF
TRBV20-1 CSVIGIVGSYEQYF
TRBV3-1 CASSPRAGQQDGYTF
TRBV20-1 CSTVGDTGNTIYF
TRBV9 CASSVGLTSVYNGQFF
TRBV7-2 CASSWGRAGGVDTQYF
TRBV6-5 CAVSPGQLYGYTF
TRBV5-6 CASSLRDGTSPLHF
TRBV7-9 CASSFLGRDYGYTF
TRBV7-6 CASSLMASGGNEQFF
TRBV7-8 CASSHRGPGNEQFF
TRBV13 CASSRGGYSYNEQYF
TRBV4-1 CASSQAGGVQYF
TRBV13 CASSFEGPPGTEAFF
TRBV28 CASQTGGETQYF
TRBV5-1 CASSFTGGNHYGYTF
TRBV11-2 CASSHRQGPTNEKLFF
TRBV28 CASSRGLAGGRDRETQYF
TRBV6-5 CASSQGQGSYNEQFF
TRBV5-1 CASSLGQGDDYEQYF